Shown below are 14 T cell receptor beta chains from a single sample sequenced in a study of cytomegalovirus exposure and HLA in healthy donors. PCR was performed using 60 Vbeta and 13 Jbeta primers. TCRdb's table, derived via immunoSEQ multiplex PCR, lists solely in-frame clones and lacks some. The data contain about 180,000 clones, almost 80% of them singletons. The sample consisted of PBMCs. These receptors all stem from a man aged 35 to 55 in good health and CMV-seropositive.

The V and J genes are TRBV2 and TRBJ1-3; D not resolved. The germline V gene has CDR1 SNHLY and CDR2 FYNNEI. This CDR3 has 15 residues. Trimming left V 3 bases short and J 0 bases short, with 9 bases between. In DNA, the CDR3 is TGTGCCAGCAGTGACGGCGGACTCTCTGGAAACACCATATATTTT. It yields the protein CASSDGGLSGNTIYF.

The chain carries TRBV10-1 and TRBJ2-3, with TRBD2 matching over 13 bases. The ends lost 4 bases at V and 4 bases at J; junction bases unmatched: 2. The CDR3 length is 15 residues. Germline V gene data show CDR1 as WNHNN and CDR2 as SYGVQD (reference sequence). The CDR3 DNA follows: TGCGCCAGCAGTGGGACTAGCGGGAGTGCAGATACGCAGTATTTT. Protein: CASSGTSGSADTQYF.

This clone was seen only a few times. The rearrangement links TRBV5-1 to TRBJ2-3; 12 bases agree with TRBD2. Germline loops: CDR1 SGHRS, CDR2 YFSETQ. The CDR3 sequence is 14 residues long. The J segment lost 14 bases and the V segment lost 0 bases, leaving 7 bases of the junction unmatched. The CDR3, as DNA: TGCGCCAGCAGCTTGGGACTAGCGGGGGCCCCGGGGTATTTT. It yields the protein CASSLGLAGAPGYF. Looking up the rest from reference TRBV5-1 and TRBJ2-3 gives the full variable domain: KAGVTQTPRYLIKTRGQQVTLSCSPISGHRSVSWYQQTPGQGLQFLFEYFSETQRNKGNFPGRFSGRQFSNSRSEMNVSTLELGDSALYLCASSLGLAGAPGYFGPGTRLTVL.

A few counts support this clone. This rearrangement joins TRBV7-2 to TRBJ1-1; 7 bases agree with TRBD1. V shed 3 bases and J 2 bases; nucleotides not matched to a gene: 6. Germline V gives CDR1 SGHTA, CDR2 FQGNSA. The CDR3 has 15 amino acids. CDR3 nucleotide sequence: TGTGCCAGCAGCTTGGCGGGACAGACTAACACTGAAGCTTTCTTT. Its translation: CASSLAGQTNTEAFF.

The V gene is TRBV9, the J gene TRBJ2-1, with 10 bases lining up with TRBD2. The V segment lost 0 bases and the J segment 6 bases; nucleotides outside the gene matches: 9. Germline V CDR1 and CDR2: SGDLS, YYNGEE. This CDR3 has 17 residues. As DNA, the CDR3 is TGTGCCAGCAGCGTAGGATCTAGCGGGAGTTTTCCCAATGAGCAGTTCTTC. It codes for CASSVGSSGSFPNEQFF.

The count of this clone is one. The chain employs TRBV28 and TRBJ2-7, with D perhaps matching TRBD2 (6 bases). Deletions cut 6 bases from V and 0 bases from J, with 15 bases between. The length of the CDR3 is 15 residues. In germline, CDR1 is MDHEN, CDR2 SYDVKM. The CDR3 sequence is CASSSSGPDSYEQYF. The CDR3 bases are TGTGCCAGCAGCTCAAGCGGGCCCGACTCCTACGAGCAGTACTTC.

The chain has TRBV13 and TRBJ1-3; a possible D gene is TRBD1 (6 bases). This CDR3 contains 17 residues. V dropped 1 base and J dropped 2 bases, with 15 bases sitting between them. The V gene's germline CDR1 is PRHDT and CDR2 FYEKMQ (reference sequence). The CDR3 nucleotides are TGTGCCAGCAGCTTAGACACCAGGGCAGGGGCTGGAAACACCATATATTTT. Its protein product is CASSLDTRAGAGNTIYF.

This chain uses TRBV7-3 with TRBJ2-1, with 8 bases aligning to TRBD1. The CDR3 is 16 residues long. Germline CDR1 is SGHTA and CDR2 is FQGTGA. Trimming at V came to 2 bases and at J to 6 bases, leaving 9 bases not matched to a gene. The CDR3 region is CASSLSPGTGGNEQFF. CDR3 DNA sequence: TGTGCCAGCAGCTTATCTCCCGGTACAGGGGGCAATGAGCAGTTCTTC.

The rearrangement links TRBV6-4 to TRBJ2-1; 9 nucleotides line up with TRBD2. With 4 bases clipped from V and 1 base from J, the junction kept 2 bases outside the gene matches. Germline V gene data show CDR1 as MRHNA and CDR2 as SNTAGT. The CDR3 runs 15 residues. As DNA, the CDR3 is TGTGCCAGCAGTGCACTAGCGGGTTCCTACAATGAGCAGTTCTTC. Translating it yields CASSALAGSYNEQFF.

This clone occurred a few times. This sample includes further DNA sequences coding for the same CDR3. V is TRBV7-9 and J is TRBJ2-5, with D unclear. Looked up from germline, CDR1 is SEHNR and CDR2 is FQNEAQ (reference sequence). Trimming stripped 6 bases from V and 2 bases from J, with 13 bases between. This CDR3 contains 14 residues. CDR3 loop: CASRFLRRQETQYF. CDR3 nucleotide sequence: TGTGCCAGCAGGTTCCTCCGGAGACAAGAGACCCAGTACTTC.

The CDR3 loop is CASFEGGLYEQYF. The CDR3 DNA follows: TGTGCCAGCTTCGAGGGAGGTCTCTACGAGCAGTACTTC. The chain carries TRBV28 and TRBJ2-5; D perhaps matches TRBD2 (6 bases). The better agreement between TRBJ2-7 and the DNA end casts doubt on the J call. This CDR3 contains 13 residues. In germline, CDR1 is MDHEN, CDR2 SYDVKM.

This clone was detected once. The J gene is TRBJ2-7, the V gene TRBV6-5; TRBD2 matches at 8 bases. CDR1 and CDR2 from the germline V gene are MNHEY and SVGAGI. The CDR3 has 15 residues. Trimming cost V 6 bases and J 2 bases; bases outside gene matches: 9. The chain's CDR3 is CASSNGTSGTYEQYF. CDR3 DNA: TGTGCCAGCAGCAACGGCACTAGCGGTACCTACGAGCAGTACTTC.

The sample holds a few counts of this clone. The chain uses TRBV29-1 and TRBJ2-7; 13 positions agree with TRBD2. The CDR3 loop spans 15 amino acids. CDR1 and CDR2 (germline): SQVTM, ANQGSEA. Germline trimming cut 2 bases from V and 7 bases from J; bases unmatched to any gene: 8. CDR3 coding DNA: TGCAGCGTTGAAAAGGGACTAGCGGGAACGGCAGAGCAGTACTTC. Translation: CSVEKGLAGTAEQYF.

The V and J genes are TRBV5-4 and TRBJ2-2; D is possibly TRBD2 (6 bases). The CDR3 is 17 residues long. The germline V gene encodes CDR1 SGHNT and CDR2 YYREEE (reference sequence). V lost 0 bases, J lost 1 base, and 13 bases lay in between. CDR3 sequence reads: CASSLGGGTGNTGELFF. CDR3 DNA sequence: TGTGCCAGCAGCTTGGGGGGAGGTACAGGGAACACCGGGGAGCTGTTTTTT.